What follows are 21 T cell receptor beta chains derived from one specimen sequenced in a study of T cells in localized non-small cell lung cancer. Clones were read by immunoSEQ multiplex PCR, and TCRdb kept only the in-frame ones, dropping some. This table holds fewer than 13,000 clones, over 65% found once. Sample: peripheral blood, taken before any cancer treatment. The receptors stem from a male donor at least 60 years old with stage I lung adenocarcinoma.

This clone occurred once. CDR3 in amino acids: CASSIVVASANEKLFF. The CDR3 DNA sequence: TGTGCCAGTAGTATTGTGGTGGCGTCGGCAAATGAAAAACTGTTTTTT. The chain is built from TRBV19 and TRBJ1-4; D is uncertain. The CDR3 is 16 amino acids. The V and J ends lost 3 bases and 5 bases respectively, with 16 bases between them. Germline CDR1 and CDR2: LNHDA and SQIVND (reference sequence).

The chain carries TRBV11-1 and TRBJ2-3; D may match TRBD1 or TRBD2 (6 bases each). Germline-derived CDR1 and CDR2 are SGHAT and FQDESV (reference sequence). The V end was cut by 5 bases, the J end by 3 bases, with 12 bases between. The CDR3 consists of 14 residues. CDR3 sequence: CASSQGGPTDTQYF. In DNA, the CDR3 is TGTGCCAGCAGCCAAGGGGGGCCGACAGATACGCAGTATTTT.

This chain joins TRBV9 and TRBJ1-6; D is ambiguous. The length of the CDR3 is 12 residues. The V end was cut by 5 bases, the J end by 7 bases, with 7 bases between. Per germline, CDR1 SGDLS and CDR2 YYNGEE. DNA for the CDR3: TGTGCCAGCAGTCAAATCAATTCACCCCTCCACTTT. The encoded protein is CASSQINSPLHF.

This clone was detected only a few times. The chain carries TRBV2 and TRBJ1-2, with D possibly TRBD1 on 6 matching bases. The V end lost 1 base, the J end lost 4 bases, and 7 bases lay between the germline ends. This CDR3 is 13 amino acids long. Germline loops: CDR1 SNHLY, CDR2 FYNNEI. CDR3 sequence reads: CASSEGTAYGYTF. Written as DNA, the CDR3 is TGTGCCAGCAGTGAAGGGACAGCCTATGGCTACACCTTC.

The chain has TRBV5-4 and TRBJ2-2; D may be TRBD1 (5 bases). V shed 2 bases and J shed 0 bases, with 11 bases lying between them. Germline CDR1 and CDR2: SGHNT and YYREEE (reference sequence). This CDR3 comprises 16 residues. The DNA of the CDR3 is TGTGCCAGCAGCTTTGCCAGGGCCTCGAACACCGGGGAGCTGTTTTTT. Protein: CASSFARASNTGELFF.

This clone was counted between two and nine times. The V call is TRBV11-2, the J call TRBJ2-5, with 8 nucleotides matching TRBD1. Germline V gene data show CDR1 as SGHAT and CDR2 as FQNNGV. V trimming: 2 bases; J trimming: 5 bases; junction bases outside the gene matches: 10. There are 16 residues in the CDR3. CDR3: CASSLRGRDRRETQYF. The CDR3 bases are TGTGCCAGCAGCTTAAGGGGCCGGGACAGGAGGGAGACCCAGTACTTC.

This chain uses TRBV5-1 with TRBJ2-7; D is perhaps TRBD2 (6 bases). V lost 4 bases and J lost 6, with 20 bases in between. This CDR3 is 15 amino acids long. Germline CDR1 reads SGHRS; CDR2 reads YFSETQ. Here the CDR3 DNA reads TGCGCCAGCAGCCCGCCAGGGCGCGGGACCGGCGAGCAGTACTTC. It encodes CASSPPGRGTGEQYF.

The chain combines TRBV4-2 with TRBJ2-7, with D tentatively TRBD1 (6 bases). Germline V gene data show CDR1 as LGHNA and CDR2 as YNFKEQ. The V end was cut by 0 bases, the J end by 5 bases, with 20 bases between. The CDR3 is 17 amino acids. As DNA, the CDR3 is TGTGCCAGCAGCCAAGATGGCCGGTCAGGGGTAAGGAACGAGCAGTACTTC. The encoded protein is CASSQDGRSGVRNEQYF.

V and J are TRBV7-8 and TRBJ1-5, with 11 bases matching TRBD1. The germline CDR1 and CDR2 sequences are SGHVS and FQNEAQ. J lost 6 bases, V lost 1 base, and 8 bases had no gene match. CDR3 length equals 17 residues. CDR3 protein: CASSLGTGGPPGQPQHF. As DNA, the CDR3 is TGTGCCAGCAGCTTAGGGACAGGGGGCCCACCCGGTCAGCCCCAGCATTTT.

This chain uses TRBV6-1 with TRBJ1-6; D not resolved. The CDR3 is made up of 13 amino acids. CDR1 is MNHNS, CDR2 SASEGT, per germline. The V end lost 0 bases, the J end lost 8 bases, and 5 bases lay between the germline ends. CDR3 sequence: CASSEAPYSPLHF. DNA for the CDR3: TGTGCCAGCAGTGAAGCTCCCTATTCACCCCTCCACTTT.

The chain uses TRBV5-1 and TRBJ2-2; TRBD2 might be the D (6 bases). The V gene's germline CDR1 is SGHRS and CDR2 YFSETQ. The length of the CDR3 is 15 residues. With 2 bases removed from V and 6 bases from J, the gap between germline ends came to 14 bases. The CDR3 nucleotides read TGCGCCAGCAGCTTAGGGACTCGACGGCCCGGGGAGCTGTTTTTT. Protein sequence: CASSLGTRRPGELFF.

This rearrangement joins TRBV18 to TRBJ2-3; either TRBD1 or TRBD2 may supply D (5 bases each). CDR1 and CDR2 from the germline V gene are KGHSH and LQKENI. V was pared by 3 bases and J by 2 bases, with 9 bases between. CDR3 length: 14 amino acids. The CDR3: CASSPGVLTDTQYF. Written as DNA, the CDR3 is TGTGCCAGCTCACCGGGGGTCCTCACAGATACGCAGTATTTT.

The table lists this clone with a count of one. V and J are TRBV7-9 and TRBJ1-1; D remains ambiguous. CDR3 length equals 15 residues. V was cut by 3 bases and J by 4 bases, with 15 bases left in between. Germline CDR1 reads SEHNR; CDR2 reads FQNEAQ (reference sequence). The DNA for the CDR3 is TGTGCCAGCAGCTTGGCTTACAAGGGCCGCACTGAAGCTTTCTTT. It encodes CASSLAYKGRTEAFF.

The V call is TRBV5-4, the J call TRBJ2-2; 7 nucleotides agree with TRBD1. This CDR3 is 14 amino acids long. V lost 0 bases to trimming and J lost 5 bases; unmatched junction nucleotides: 1. Germline lookup yields CDR1 SGHNT and CDR2 YYREEE (reference sequence). This chain's CDR3 is CASSLDRGTGELFF. The CDR3 DNA sequence: TGTGCCAGCAGCTTGGACAGGGGAACCGGGGAGCTGTTTTTT.

This rearrangement joins TRBV5-4 to TRBJ1-4; tentatively, D is TRBD1 (5 bases). Germline V CDR1 and CDR2: SGHNT, YYREEE (reference sequence). Trimming shortened V by 1 base and J by 7 bases, and 14 bases separated the two germline ends. CDR3 length: 15 residues. This chain's CDR3 is CASSLSGSRGEKLFF. Written as DNA, the CDR3 is TGTGCCAGCAGCTTGTCAGGGTCGCGGGGTGAAAAACTGTTTTTT.

This clone showed up just once. The rearrangement joins TRBV18 to TRBJ2-1, with 13 bases that match TRBD2. V shed 6 bases and J 6 bases; nucleotides not matched to a gene: 5. From germline, CDR1 is KGHSH and CDR2 LQKENI. CDR3 size: 15 residues. The CDR3 spells CASSQGLAGINEQFF. As DNA, the CDR3 is TGTGCCAGCTCGCAGGGACTAGCGGGGATCAATGAGCAGTTCTTC.

The chain links TRBV12-5 to TRBJ2-5; 8 bases align to TRBD2. The germline CDR1 and CDR2 sequences are LGHNT and FRNRAP. J was trimmed by 1 base and V by 5 bases; bases with no gene match: 9. The CDR3 has 16 amino acids. CDR3 DNA: TGTGCTAGTGGTGCCGGGACTAGAACCACCCAAGAGACCCAGTACTTC. This sequence encodes CASGAGTRTTQETQYF.

Here the CDR3 DNA reads TGTGCCAGCAGTTCACTTGGGGGGCGGCAGCCCCAGCATTTT. Translated, it gives CASSSLGGRQPQHF. V and J are TRBV6-1 and TRBJ1-5; D is possibly TRBD1 (6 bases). The CDR3 is 14 amino acids. Germline V lookup: CDR1 MNHNS, CDR2 SASEGT. Trimming cost V 5 bases and J 7 bases, with 15 bases left between them.

The V call is TRBV2, the J call TRBJ2-1; D is possibly TRBD2 (7 bases). This CDR3 spans 14 amino acids. Germline V CDR1 and CDR2: SNHLY, FYNNEI. The germline V and J ends were trimmed by 3 bases and 7 bases, with 13 bases remaining between them. In DNA, the CDR3 is TGTGCCAGCAGTGAGGCACGGGGGGCGAATGAGCAGTTCTTC. Protein sequence: CASSEARGANEQFF.

This clone appeared once. The chain uses TRBV6-4 and TRBJ2-3; D is ambiguous. V was shortened by 0 bases and J by 2 bases, with 6 bases between the two germline ends. Germline lookup yields CDR1 MRHNA and CDR2 SNTAGT. There are 14 residues in the CDR3. The CDR3 bases are TGTGCCAGCAGTGACTCGGCCCCCACAGATACGCAGTATTTT. Translated, it gives CASSDSAPTDTQYF.

The chain has TRBV27 and TRBJ2-1; D possibly corresponds to TRBD1 (6 bases). Trimming took off 2 bases at V and 6 bases at J, with 11 bases between the two ends. Germline V gene sequence: CDR1 MNHEY, CDR2 SMNVEV (reference sequence). The length of the CDR3 is 14 residues. The CDR3 DNA sequence: TGTGCCAGCAGTTTAGGGGGCTGGGGCAATGAGCAGTTCTTC. This translates into CASSLGGWGNEQFF.